This entry lists 15 T cell receptor beta chains sequenced from one sample in a study of response to subunit inactivated influenza vaccine. TCRdb re-called the RT-PCR reads with MiXCR, one entry per CDR3 protein. Of 500,000 to 650,000 distinct CDR3 sequences in the sample, less than 10% are singletons; the top ten hold 13%. Source: PBMCs from blood, taken about 23 months after vaccination. The source of these receptors is a man between 50 and 69 years old who received an inactivated influenza vaccine.

A few counts support this clonotype. The rearrangement uses TRBV20-1 and TRBJ2-3; a weak D match, TRBD1 (5 bases). Germline CDR1 is DFQATT and CDR2 is SNEGSKA (reference sequence). V was shortened by 0 bases and J by 3 bases, with 10 bases between the two germline ends. The CDR3 is made up of 14 amino acids. CDR3 residues: CSARDSQGTDTQYF. The CDR3 nucleotides read TGCAGTGCTAGAGATTCCCAGGGAACAGATACGCAGTATTTT.

This clonotype showed up just once. The chain joins TRBV7-6 to TRBJ2-3, with D hard to call. The CDR3 is 15 amino acids. CDR1 SGHVS and CDR2 FNYEAQ come from the germline V gene. Trimming shortened V by 5 bases and J by 3 bases, and 15 bases separated the two germline ends. DNA of the CDR3: TGTGCCAGCAGCCCCAATGTCTCCCCGACAGATACGCAGTATTTT. Its protein product is CASSPNVSPTDTQYF.

To note about this clonotype: The conserved closing phenylalanine or tryptophan is absent in this CDR3, likely reflecting a read error. Because the CDR3's place on the DNA is in doubt, the DNA is left out and the CDR3 is given as listed by TCRdb. CDR3 region: CASSFPPSPVGSNGLC. The chain recombines TRBV5-1 with TRBJ1-1. The CDR3 extends over 16 residues, inclusive of both ends. From germline, CDR1 is SGHRS and CDR2 YFSETQ.

Ten or more counts support this clonotype. The chain carries TRBV6-2 or TRBV6-3 and TRBJ2-1; 7 bases line up with TRBD1. Trimming took 5 bases from V and 15 from J; bases not matched to a gene: 13. CDR3 length: 13 residues. Germline CDR1 reads MNHEY; CDR2 reads SVGEGT. CDR3 sequence reads: CASSNPGQYFPFF. The CDR3 DNA follows: TGTGCCAGCAGTAACCCGGGACAGTATTTTCCGTTCTTC.

The rearrangement joins TRBV30 to TRBJ2-5, with unresolved D. The germline V gene has CDR1 GTSNPN and CDR2 SVGIG (reference sequence). CDR3 size: 12 residues. V shed 2 bases and J shed 10 bases, with 14 bases lying between them. Written as DNA, the CDR3 is TGTGCCTGGAGTCCGGCTACCCAGGACCAGTACTTC. Encoded protein: CAWSPATQDQYF. Full variable domain (remainder filled in from reference TRBV30 and TRBJ2-5): SQTIHQWPATLVQPVGSPLSLECTVEGTSNPNLYWYRQAAGRGLQLLFYSVGIGQISSEVPQNLSASRPQDRQFILSSKKLLLSDSGFYLCAWSPATQDQYFGPGTRLLVL.

V is TRBV29-1 and J is TRBJ2-1; the match to TRBD2 covers 7 bases. The V gene end was trimmed by 6 bases and the J gene end by 2 bases; junction bases not matched to a gene: 1. The CDR3 length is 12 residues. Germline assignment: CDR1 SQVTM and CDR2 ANQGSEA. CDR3 sequence (DNA): TGCAGCGTAACTAGCGCCTACAATGAGCAGTTCTTC. Protein sequence: CSVTSAYNEQFF.

In this sample, this clonotype turned up many times. This sequence joins TRBV10-3 and TRBJ2-1; D unclear. There are 11 residues in the CDR3. Between the trimmed V and J ends, which lost 10 bases and 5 bases, there was a span of 9 bases. Germline V gives CDR1 ENHRY, CDR2 SYGVKD. The CDR3 loop is CATNRDNEQFF. The CDR3 nucleotides are TGTGCCACCAACCGAGACAATGAGCAGTTCTTC.

In this sample, this clonotype turned up a few times. The chain uses TRBV29-1 and TRBJ2-1; D is perhaps TRBD1 or TRBD2 (5 bases each). The V gene's germline CDR1 is SQVTM and CDR2 ANQGSEA. Trimming took off 2 bases at V and 5 bases at J, with 16 bases between the two ends. This CDR3 spans 15 amino acids. CDR3 DNA: TGCAGCGTTGAAACGGGGAATACAGGAGACAATGAGCAGTTCTTC. Translated: CSVETGNTGDNEQFF.

The chain uses TRBV5-5 and TRBJ1-2; 8 bases agree with TRBD1. In germline, CDR1 is SGHKS, CDR2 YYEKEE (reference sequence). The V and J ends lost 0 bases and 4 bases, in that order; junction bases with no gene match: 8. This CDR3 is 16 amino acids long. CDR3 DNA sequence: TGTGCCAGCAGCTTGGAGAGGCAGGGGGCTGTCTATGGCTACACCTTC. It codes for CASSLERQGAVYGYTF. The variable domain in full, completed from reference TRBV5-5 and TRBJ1-2, reads DAGVTQSPTHLIKTRGQQVTLRCSPISGHKSVSWYQQVLGQGPQFIFQYYEKEERGRGNFPDRFSARQFPNYSSELNVNALLLGDSALYLCASSLERQGAVYGYTFGSGTRLTVV.

The chain is built from TRBV6-5 and TRBJ2-1; 9 nucleotides line up with TRBD1. The J segment lost 7 bases and the V segment lost 7 bases, leaving 5 bases of the junction unmatched. The CDR3 consists of 13 residues. Germline V lookup: CDR1 MNHEY, CDR2 SVGAGI. The CDR3 sequence is CASIKQGANEQFF. In nucleotides, the CDR3 is TGTGCCAGCATTAAACAGGGGGCTAATGAGCAGTTCTTC.

This clonotype was seen many times. V gene TRBV11-2 combines with J gene TRBJ2-3; a weak D match, TRBD2 (5 bases). The CDR3 is 14 residues long. V was pared by 5 bases and J by 4 bases, with 13 bases between. Looked up from germline, CDR1 is SGHAT and CDR2 is FQNNGV. CDR3 sequence (DNA): TGTGCCAGCAGCCTCCGGGGTCTTGCAGATACGCAGTATTTT. Translating gives CASSLRGLADTQYF.

This clonotype was seen only once. The chain employs TRBV11-3 and TRBJ2-5; 8 nucleotides match TRBD1. With V trimmed by 1 base and J by 3 bases, 4 bases remained unmatched. Germline CDR1 reads SGHNT; CDR2 reads YENEEA. This CDR3 has 15 amino acids. CDR3 nucleotides: TGTGCCAGCAGCTTAGGCCGGACAGGGAAAGAGACCCAGTACTTC. Encoded protein: CASSLGRTGKETQYF.

The rearrangement uses TRBV6-2 or TRBV6-3 and TRBJ1-1, with unresolved D. CDR3 length: 12 amino acids. With 5 bases removed from V and 5 bases from J, the gap between germline ends came to 9 bases. Per the germline V gene, CDR1 is MNHEY and CDR2 is SVGEGT. The CDR3 coding sequence is TGTGCCAGCAGTGACTGGGTTACTGAAGCTTTCTTT. Protein sequence: CASSDWVTEAFF.

The chain uses TRBV4-3 and TRBJ2-2, with 13 positions matching TRBD2. V dropped 1 base and J dropped 5; count of bases not matched to a gene: 4. In germline, CDR1 is LGHNA, CDR2 YSLEER. CDR3 length equals 17 residues. The CDR3 DNA follows: TGCGCCAGCAGCCAAGGGGGACTAGCGGGAATTACCGGGGAGCTGTTTTTT. As protein: CASSQGGLAGITGELFF.

This clonotype appeared a few times. This chain connects TRBV11-1 to TRBJ2-3, with D maybe TRBD1 (6 bases). The germline V and J ends were trimmed by 1 base and 5 bases, with 13 bases remaining between them. The CDR3 has 15 residues. CDR1 and CDR2 from the germline V gene are SGHAT and FQDESV (reference sequence). CDR3 protein: CASSLEQGMRDTQYF. The CDR3 DNA follows: TGTGCCAGCAGCTTAGAACAGGGTATGAGAGATACGCAGTATTTT.